This T cell receptor (beta chain) was observed in a study of shared clonotypes between healthy human individuals. V shed 5 bases and J 7 bases; nucleotides not matched to a gene: 4. Germline loops: CDR1 MNHEY, CDR2 SMNVEV (reference sequence). The CDR3 has 14 amino acids. Study-level points and caveats: Estimated richness was generally greater in naive than memory subsets.

The assay ran at deep level. The method was immunoSEQ multiplex PCR; TCRdb's version includes in-frame clones alone and lacks a portion of them. Here the sample spans 650,000 to 700,000 clones, less than 95% being singletons. Concerning this clone itself: What it binds is not known.

The chain couples TRBV27 to TRBJ2-2; 10 nucleotides agree with TRBD2. This clonotype was sampled from a man between 18 and 35 years old in good health. Some clones in this sample may be carry-over from other donors' samples. The sample taken for sequencing was memory CD8+ T cells from PBMCs. The subset is: CD45RO+ cells pooled with CCR7-negative TemRA cells. The CDR3 DNA is TGTGCCAGCAGTCCAAGGACTAGCGGCGGGGAGCTGTTTTTT. This encodes CASSPRTSGGELFF.